This T cell receptor (beta chain) was sequenced in a study of T cells in localized non-small cell lung cancer. The study's findings and limits: Uninvolved adjacent lung, not tumor, had the highest T cell clonality. Paired adjacent lung recovered a median around 52 of the top 100 tumor clones. Higher adjacent-lung clonality was associated with shorter survival. Sequencing was limited to one tumor region, leaving the possibility of heterogeneity open.

This CDR3 is 18 amino acids long. The germline CDR1 and CDR2 sequences are LGHNT and FRNRAP. The ends were cut back, 5 bases at V and 5 bases at J, with 22 bases in the middle. The repertoire was sequenced with immunoSEQ multiplex PCR; TCRdb's copy has only in-frame clones and lacks some. Among nearly 15,000 clones, approximately 85% were seen once, and the ten largest hold around 4.2%. About this clone: Its antigen is unknown.

J is TRBJ2-6 and V is TRBV12-5, with D maybe TRBD1 (5 bases). This material consisted of peripheral blood, taken before any cancer treatment. The receptor comes from a woman aged 40-69 years with stage I lung adenocarcinoma. CDR3 sequence: CASGGWHAGQSRANVLTF. In nucleotides, the CDR3 is TGTGCTAGTGGTGGATGGCATGCAGGACAAAGTCGGGCCAACGTCCTGACTTTC. The variable domain in full, completed from reference TRBV12-5 and TRBJ2-6, reads DARVTQTPRHKVTEMGQEVTMRCQPILGHNTVFWYRQTMMQGLELLAYFRNRAPLDDSGMPKDRFSAEMPDATLATLKIQPSEPRDSAVYFCASGGWHAGQSRANVLTFGAGSRLTVL.